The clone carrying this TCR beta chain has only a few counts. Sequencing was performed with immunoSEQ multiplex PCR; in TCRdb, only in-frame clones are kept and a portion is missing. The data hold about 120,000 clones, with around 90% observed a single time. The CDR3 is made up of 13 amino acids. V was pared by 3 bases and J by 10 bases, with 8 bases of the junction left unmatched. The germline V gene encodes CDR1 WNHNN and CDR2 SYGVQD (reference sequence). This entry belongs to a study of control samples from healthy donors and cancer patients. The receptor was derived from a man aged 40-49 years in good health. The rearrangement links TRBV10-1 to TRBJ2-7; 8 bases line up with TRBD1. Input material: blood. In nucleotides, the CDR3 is TGCGCCAGCAGTGATCGGACAGGGCTTCGACAGTACTTC. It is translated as CASSDRTGLRQYF.